The following is a TCR beta chain sequence with its context. The clone's antigen remains unknown. Per-nucleotide qualities are absent, and no much larger clonotype sits a single base away. These data are taken from a study of shared T cell receptors in the human thymus listed by TCRdb under 2021. Background on the whole study: The study investigated the way shared, self-reactive T-cell receptor alpha chains are produced in the human thymus.

Receptors were amplified or captured by the immunoSEQ multiplex PCR assay. TCRdb re-hosts the immuneACCESS table, in-frame sequences only. Its copies lack some clones; in the studies checked, an unresolved V gene accounts for under half of them, and the cause for the rest is not known. Here the sample has roughly 500,000 clones; around three quarters occur a single time. In total, the top ten clones hold about 0.014% of the sample. The sample was also reused in another study, on human thymus T cells. In that second paper, the authors write: In Finland, the donors were immunologically healthy infants who were having open corrective cardiac surgery for congenital heart defects. The thymus tissue came from surgical resects taken out during corrective cardiac surgery. V and J gene segment usage appeared biased in both thymic and peripheral blood repertoires. The related research reported highly overlapping thymic TCR repertoires among unrelated individuals. The study described the TCR alpha and beta repertoires in under ten infant thymus samples and a few matching peripheral blood samples. Donor ages ranging from roughly 6 to 244 days were recorded, and five to seven male and a couple of female infants were included in the cohort. Thymocytes were freed from the tissue by mechanical means and kept at -70 degrees C as pellets of roughly 8.5-30 million cells. A QIAsymphony instrument was used to extract genomic DNA from frozen cell pellets. Using the immunoSEQ multiplex PCR assay, the TCRB and TCRAD loci were amplified from a standardized quantity of quality-controlled genomic DNA. The V(D)J region was spanned by amplicons of a length sufficient to cover the CDR3 and to identify V and J genes. Through the commercial immunoSEQ service, the amplicons were sequenced on an Illumina platform. Primer bias and sequencing errors were corrected using previously described methods, and TCRAD and TCRB definitions followed the IMGT database. Repertoires were analysed with immunoSEQ Analyzer 3.0 and VDJTools, covering basic statistics, V/J segment usage, diversity estimates, rarefaction and pairwise overlap. To estimate diversity, the Chao1, ChaoE, Efron-Thisted, Shannon and inverse Simpson indices were applied, and diversity was also estimated on datasets down-sampled to the smallest sample. Repertoire overlap was determined by strict matching of CDR3 nucleotide sequence, V gene and J gene, and Jaccard-based multidimensional scaling clustering was applied. Thymus samples yielded on average roughly 800,000 unique TCRB clonotypes, compared with 80,000 to 85,000 from blood samples.

Input material: thymocytes. The TCR originated in a boy younger than two with a congenital heart defect. Donor details come from another sample of the same person, matched by shared clones.

The nucleotides read TGCGCCAGCAGTAAGAGCGGGAGTTCTTACAATGAGCAGTTCTTC. This codes for CASSKSGSSYNEQFF. Rearrangement joined TRBV5-1 to TRBJ2-1, and 8 junctional nucleotides match TRBD2. Trimming leaves V shorter by 5 bases and J shorter by 4 bases, with the junction holding 8 bases beyond the gene matches. Taken from the germline V gene, the CDR1 and CDR2 loops are SGHRS and YFSETQ. There are 15 amino acids in the CDR3, from cysteine to phenylalanine inclusive. The read is trimmed to its CDR3 DNA, 45 bases read in frame from base 1.